This T cell receptor beta chain was sequenced for a study of blood T cell repertoires in COVID-19. For the study at large: Acute-phase and convalescent COVID-19 samples originated in the United States, Italy and Spain. The analysed material was cDNA or gDNA that came from T cells, B-cell-depleted T cells, or PBMCs.

CDR1 and CDR2 from the germline V gene are SGHDN and FVKESK. The CDR3 extends over 13 amino acids. Trimming removed 5 bases from V and 5 bases from J; junction bases left unmatched: 2. As handled by the study authors: Reference gene primer amplification yielded estimated nucleated cell counts. Profiling relied on immunoSEQ multiplex PCR, and the TCRdb table lists in-frame clones only, not all of them. D and trimming were read from the DNA, whereas the V and J calls and clone size are those reported in that table. The sample has 210,000 or so clones, over 75% seen once. This TCR was sampled from a woman aged 40 to 49 who had recovered from COVID-19. The sample comprised peripheral blood. This sequence joins TRBV14 and TRBJ1-4, with TRBD1 matching 7 bases. CDR3 in DNA: TGTGCCAGCAGCTTACAGGGGAATGAAAAACTGTTTTTT. This gives the protein CASSLQGNEKLFF. Combining the CDR3 with reference TRBV14 and TRBJ1-4 gives the whole variable domain EAGVTQFPSHSVIEKGQTVTLRCDPISGHDNLYWYRRVMGKEIKFLLHFVKESKQDESGMPNNRFLAERTGGTYSTLKVQPAELEDSGVYFCASSLQGNEKLFFGSGTQLSVL.